This T cell receptor (beta chain) was retrieved from a study of CD8 T cells in ankylosing spondylitis. V lost 2 bases and J lost 8; bases outside the gene matches: 9. CDR3 length: 15 amino acids. CDR1 and CDR2 from the germline V gene are SEHNR and FQNEAQ (reference sequence). TCRdb re-called the 5' RACE reads through MiXCR, storing one row per CDR3 protein. The sample includes roughly 200,000 distinct CDR3 sequences, 13% seen only once; the top ten take approximately 15%. Study-level findings and limits: Disease-linked clones displayed a CD8+ phenotype and appeared relatively rarely in peripheral blood. Clones tied to disease were said to be significantly enriched in matched ankylosing spondylitis synovial fluid.

A note on this clonotype: The antigen is undetermined.

The rearrangement joins TRBV7-9 to TRBJ2-1; 7 bases line up with TRBD2. This receptor was identified in a male donor with ankylosing spondylitis or in good health (not recorded which). The sequenced material came from blood, either unsorted or a sorted T cell fraction (not recorded which). The CDR3 nucleotides read TGTGCCAGCAGCTTATTTGGCGGGAGTCGGGATGAGCAGTTCTTC. Amino acids: CASSLFGGSRDEQFF.